The 17 T cell receptor beta chains listed next were all sequenced from one sample in a study of blood T cell repertoires in COVID-19. Clones were sequenced by immunoSEQ multiplex PCR, and TCRdb holds only the in-frame ones, with some missing. Among 150,000 or so clones, 80% to 90% were seen once, and the ten largest hold around a fifth. The sequenced sample consisted of peripheral blood. Every receptor here comes from a woman at least 80 years old with acute or convalescent COVID-19.

V and J are TRBV27 and TRBJ1-1; D remains ambiguous. Trimming cost V 3 bases and J 1 base, with 6 bases left between them. Germline V gene sequence: CDR1 MNHEY, CDR2 SMNVEV (reference sequence). This CDR3 comprises 13 residues. The CDR3 loop reads CASSFSGNTEAFF. The CDR3 coding sequence is TGTGCCAGCAGTTTCTCAGGGAACACTGAAGCTTTCTTT.

The chain is built from TRBV9 and TRBJ2-2, with TRBD2 matching 7 bases. V gave up 1 base and J gave up 5 bases; unmatched junction bases: 5. There are 15 residues in the CDR3. Germline CDR1 is SGDLS and CDR2 is YYNGEE. CDR3 nucleotides: TGTGCCAGCAGCGTACTCGGGAGGAGTACCGGGGAGCTGTTTTTT. This translates into CASSVLGRSTGELFF. Full variable domain (outside the CDR3, taken from reference TRBV9 and TRBJ2-2): DSGVTQTPKHLITATGQRVTLRCSPRSGDLSVYWYQQSLDQGLQFLIQYYNGEERAKGNILERFSAQQFPDLHSELNLSSLELGDSALYFCASSVLGRSTGELFFGEGSRLTVL.

This chain uses TRBV5-6 with TRBJ2-7; no firm D call. Germline V gene sequence: CDR1 SGHDT, CDR2 YYEEEE. Trimming stripped 4 bases from V and 0 bases from J, with 5 bases between. This CDR3 comprises 12 residues. CDR3 in DNA: TGTGCCAGCAGCGTGAGCTCCTACGAGCAGTACTTC. It is translated as CASSVSSYEQYF.

The V and J genes are TRBV19 and TRBJ2-7, with 10 bases that match TRBD1. The CDR3 consists of 16 residues. Germline assignment: CDR1 LNHDA and CDR2 SQIVND (reference sequence). V shed 3 bases, J shed 5 bases, and the junction held 10 bases outside the gene matches. The CDR3, as DNA: TGTGCCAGTAGTATCGGGGGGGACAGGGGCGTACACGAGCAGTACTTC. Translation: CASSIGGDRGVHEQYF.

The rearrangement joins TRBV18 to TRBJ1-5; TRBD1 is a possible D gene (5 bases). V dropped 2 bases and J dropped 2 bases, with 10 bases sitting between them. There are 15 residues in the CDR3. Per the germline V gene, CDR1 is KGHSH and CDR2 is LQKENI. CDR3 region: CASSPGLGGNQPQHF. The CDR3 region has the DNA TGTGCCAGCTCACCAGGGCTAGGGGGCAATCAGCCCCAGCATTTT. The entire variable domain, with the rest obtained from reference TRBV18 and TRBJ1-5, is as follows: NAGVMQNPRHLVRRRGQEARLRCSPMKGHSHVYWYRQLPEEGLKFMVYLQKENIIDESGMPKERFSAEFPKEGPSILRIQQVVRGDSAAYFCASSPGLGGNQPQHFGDGTRLSIL.

This chain connects TRBV5-1 to TRBJ1-1, with 7 nucleotides matching TRBD1. J lost 5 bases, V lost 4 bases, and 8 bases had no gene match. The CDR3 sequence is 14 residues long. CDR1 is SGHRS, CDR2 YFSETQ, per germline. Here the CDR3 reads CASSARQGNTEAFF. The CDR3 DNA reads TGCGCCAGCAGCGCGCGACAGGGTAATACTGAAGCTTTCTTT.

This clone has a handful of counts. The chain recombines TRBV7-2 with TRBJ2-5; 8 nucleotides match TRBD2. The CDR3 spans 15 residues. Germline CDR1 SGHTA, CDR2 FQGNSA. The junction had 6 bases not matched to a gene; V was cut back by 1 base and J by 5 bases. CDR3 protein: CASSLVGLGSETQYF. The CDR3 DNA sequence: TGTGCCAGCAGCTTAGTGGGACTAGGCAGCGAGACCCAGTACTTC.

The J gene is TRBJ1-3, the V gene TRBV6-5, with D possibly being TRBD1 (5 bases). CDR1 MNHEY and CDR2 SVGAGI come from the germline V gene. V dropped 7 bases and J dropped 3 bases, with 13 bases sitting between them. The CDR3 is 14 residues long. CDR3 amino acids: CASTGRDYGNTIYF. In DNA form, the CDR3 reads TGTGCCAGCACTGGGAGGGACTATGGAAACACCATATATTTT.

The chain combines TRBV10-3 with TRBJ1-1; D is unresolved. From germline, CDR1 is ENHRY and CDR2 SYGVKD. The CDR3 has 11 residues. Deletions cut 3 bases from V and 7 bases from J, with 6 bases between. CDR3 sequence (DNA): TGTGCCATCAGTGACGGACTTGAAGCTTTCTTT. It translates to CAISDGLEAFF.

This clone was seen only once. Other DNA sequences within the sample encode an identical CDR3. The chain couples TRBV27 to TRBJ2-7, with TRBD1 matching over 11 bases. Per germline, CDR1 MNHEY and CDR2 SMNVEV (reference sequence). The junction had 5 bases not matched to a gene; V was cut back by 6 bases and J by 1 base. The CDR3 runs to 15 residues. In nucleotides, the CDR3 is TGTGCCAGCAGCCCCGGGACAGGGGGTTCCTACGAGCAGTACTTC. Protein sequence: CASSPGTGGSYEQYF.

About this clone: Other DNA sequences in the same sample also yield this CDR3. V is TRBV27 and J is TRBJ2-5; TRBD2 aligns across 7 bases. This CDR3 is built from 15 residues. V lost 8 bases and J lost 2; bases outside the gene matches: 11. CDR1 and CDR2 from the germline V gene are MNHEY and SMNVEV (reference sequence). The CDR3 coding sequence is TGTGCCAGCCAGCCCCTAGCGGCCCCGCAAGAGACCCAGTACTTC. As protein: CASQPLAAPQETQYF.

This sequence joins TRBV3-1 (or the pseudogene TRBV3-2) and TRBJ1-1; the D gene is possibly TRBD1 (5 bases). V dropped 6 bases and J dropped 8 bases, with 22 bases sitting between them. The CDR3 length is 15 residues. Germline CDR1 and CDR2: LGHDT and YNNKEL (reference sequence). The CDR3 region has the DNA TGTGCCAGCAGTCCGGCGGCACTCCCGGGGGGGGAAGCTTTCTTT. This encodes CASSPAALPGGEAFF.

V is TRBV5-1 and J is TRBJ1-5; perhaps TRBD1 as D (6 bases). Trimming left V 4 bases short and J 5 bases short, with 10 bases between. The CDR3 covers 13 residues. Germline CDR1 reads SGHRS; CDR2 reads YFSETQ. CDR3 in DNA: TGCGCCAGCAGCGAGGACAGAGATCAGCCCCAGCATTTT. Protein sequence: CASSEDRDQPQHF. Supplemented by reference TRBV5-1 and TRBJ1-5, the full variable domain reads KAGVTQTPRYLIKTRGQQVTLSCSPISGHRSVSWYQQTPGQGLQFLFEYFSETQRNKGNFPGRFSGRQFSNSRSEMNVSTLELGDSALYLCASSEDRDQPQHFGDGTRLSIL.

The rearrangement uses TRBV7-2 and TRBJ1-2; D may be TRBD1 (5 bases). V dropped 1 base and J dropped 7 bases, with 22 bases sitting between them. CDR3 length: 17 amino acids. Germline CDR1 and CDR2: SGHTA and FQGNSA. For the CDR3, the DNA is TGTGCCAGCAGCTTAGGGCCCTTGAGTAGGGGTGGCGGTGGCTACACCTTC. Translated, it gives CASSLGPLSRGGGGYTF. Full variable domain (remainder filled in from reference TRBV7-2 and TRBJ1-2): GAGVSQSPSNKVTEKGKDVELRCDPISGHTALYWYRQSLGQGLEFLIYFQGNSAPDKSGLPSDRFSAERTGGSVSTLTIQRTQQEDSAVYLCASSLGPLSRGGGGYTFGSGTRLTVV.

This chain links TRBV11-3 with TRBJ1-5; D is unresolved. Between the trimmed V and J ends, which lost 6 bases and 1 base, there was a span of 13 bases. The length of the CDR3 is 15 residues. The germline V gene has CDR1 SGHNT and CDR2 YENEEA. The CDR3 region has the DNA TGTGCCAGCAGTAAGGATCCCAGGAGCAATCAGCCCCAGCATTTT. The encoded protein is CASSKDPRSNQPQHF.

A single count supports this clone. The chain combines TRBV5-4 with TRBJ1-1; 7 bases map to TRBD1. CDR3 length equals 17 residues. Germline values: CDR1 SGHNT, CDR2 YYREEE (reference sequence). V trimming: 5 bases; J trimming: 1 base; junction bases outside the gene matches: 14. The CDR3 nucleotides are TGTGCCAGCAGACCAGACGAAACACAGGGGTCGAACACTGAAGCTTTCTTT. This codes for CASRPDETQGSNTEAFF.

The V call is TRBV6-5, the J call TRBJ2-1, with D possibly being TRBD2 (6 bases). V lost 8 bases and J lost 1, with 12 bases in between. Germline assignment: CDR1 MNHEY and CDR2 SVGAGI. CDR3 length: 14 amino acids. The CDR3 sequence is CASRRERSYNEQFF. The CDR3 bases are TGTGCCAGCCGGCGGGAACGGTCCTACAATGAGCAGTTCTTC.